A selection of T cell receptor beta chains follows, all from one sample in a study of T cells after yellow fever vaccination. Each CDR3 protein gets one entry after TCRdb re-called the 5' RACE reads with MiXCR. The table lists around 610,000 distinct CDR3 sequences, roughly 13% of them singletons, with roughly an eighth in the top ten. This specimen was PBMCs, taken on the day of the yellow fever booster vaccination. These receptors were obtained from a man aged 30 to 45 who received the YFV17D yellow fever vaccine. Both conserved end residues are part of each CDR3. Fields, in order: D gene, J gene, V gene, CDR3 protein. A D gene is named only where the DNA matches it firmly.

- | TRBJ2-3 | TRBV24-1 | CATSDRGATDTQYF
- | TRBJ2-1 | TRBV7-2 | CASSFSVIVGQFF
TRBD1 | TRBJ2-5 | TRBV5-1 | CASGTGTGVETQYF
- | TRBJ2-1 | TRBV29-1 | CSVVRYTGYNEQFF
- | TRBJ2-1 | TRBV23-1 | CASSQSKPGHSYNEQFF
- | TRBJ2-2 | TRBV5-4 | CASRGLVHGELFF
- | TRBJ1-6 | TRBV19 | CASTLGEGLSPLHF
- | TRBJ2-1 | TRBV21-1 | CASSKAAPYNEQFF
- | TRBJ1-5 | TRBV7-2 | CASSLAQNRRQPQHF
- | TRBJ2-3 | TRBV27 | CASSVTESGDTQYF
- | TRBJ2-2 | TRBV7-2 | CASSPDLTGSNTGELFF
- | TRBJ2-7 | TRBV1 | CTSSQEWKSPYEQYF
- | TRBJ1-3 | TRBV9 | CASSGTRKNTIYF
- | TRBJ2-1 | TRBV7-7 | CASSPGEGGTKFF
- | TRBJ2-5 | TRBV18 | CASSPPVAGETQYF
- | TRBJ1-5 | TRBV6-2/TRBV6-3 | CASSYGSGSQPQHF
- | TRBJ1-6 | TRBV5-1 | CASSLVGRGDSPLHF
- | TRBJ2-4 | TRBV6-2/TRBV6-3 | CASVAFGTGAKNIQYF
- | TRBJ1-4 | TRBV12-3/TRBV12-4 | CASSLGGWRGKLFF
- | TRBJ2-7 | TRBV3-1 | CASSQFRNSYEQYF
- | TRBJ2-7 | TRBV5-6 | CASSLRGIEQYF
TRBD2 | TRBJ2-5 | TRBV23-1 | CASSLTRLAGGKETQYF
- | TRBJ1-3 | TRBV2 | CASSVGESGNTIYF
- | TRBJ2-1 | TRBV5-4 | CASRIRADNEQFF
TRBD2 | TRBJ2-7 | TRBV12-3/TRBV12-4 | CASSPERGWSYEQYF
- | TRBJ1-1 | TRBV24-1 | CATSDVQERNTEAFF
TRBD1 | TRBJ1-5 | TRBV12-5 | CASGFSGQGAILDQPQHF
- | TRBJ2-1 | TRBV6-1 | CASSDPGGSSYNEQFF
- | TRBJ2-1 | TRBV6-2/TRBV6-3 | CASSSLPRTYNEQFF
- | TRBJ2-7 | TRBV20-1 | CSARWAGLEQYF
- | TRBJ2-7 | TRBV18 | CASSPPSTYEQYF
- | TRBJ2-7 | TRBV4-3 | CASSQDPGISYEQYF
TRBD1 | TRBJ2-1 | TRBV7-6 | CASSLKTGTGSYNEQFF
TRBD2 | TRBJ2-7 | TRBV20-1 | CSARVPGLAGVGEQYF
- | TRBJ2-2 | TRBV27 | CASNPGTTNTGELFF
- | TRBJ2-3 | TRBV18 | CASSPVDTQYF
- | TRBJ1-5 | TRBV6-5 | CASSYKGEGNQPQHF
- | TRBJ2-7 | TRBV5-6 | CASSLRAGMGEQYF
- | TRBJ2-7 | TRBV15 | CATSRDRRQGGYEQYF
- | TRBJ1-1 | TRBV10-3 | CAISESGQGRTEAFF
TRBD2 | TRBJ2-2 | TRBV5-1 | CASSLEPTSPNTGELFF